This T cell receptor (beta chain) was recorded in a study of T cells in Graves' hyperthyroidism and ophthalmopathy. The source material, RNA transcripts, was used to amplify TCR beta CDR3 regions. TCR CDR3 regions were first amplified by RT-PCR with HTBI primers. Each CDR3 protein gets one entry after TCRdb re-called the multiplex PCR reads with MiXCR. The profile shows over 400,000 distinct CDR3 sequences, approximately 22% of them singletons. CDR1 and CDR2 from the germline V gene are SGHRS and YFSETQ. The CDR3 spans 16 residues. V trimming: 5 bases; J trimming: 0 bases; junction bases outside the gene matches: 5.

Sequences were obtained from blood. This clonotype was sampled from a woman aged 65 to 85 with Graves' ophthalmopathy. The chain uses TRBV5-1 and TRBJ2-1; TRBD2 matches 10 bases. The CDR3 here is CASRASSGSSYNEQFF. In nucleotides, the CDR3 is TGCGCCAGCAGGGCCTCTAGCGGGAGCTCCTACAATGAGCAGTTCTTC. The variable domain in full, completed from reference TRBV5-1 and TRBJ2-1, reads KAGVTQTPRYLIKTRGQQVTLSCSPISGHRSVSWYQQTPGQGLQFLFEYFSETQRNKGNFPGRFSGRQFSNSRSEMNVSTLELGDSALYLCASRASSGSSYNEQFFGPGTRLTVL.